This T cell receptor (beta chain) was recorded in a study of identical twins. Unique molecular identifiers were present on the cDNA, which also gained a universal primer site by template switching. A single record per CDR3 protein comes from TCRdb applying MiXCR to the 5' RACE reads. The repertoire has some 600,000 distinct CDR3 sequences, roughly 7.2% of them found once; the top ten carry 1.6%. This clonotype was counted a few times. Its antigen is still unknown. Healthy Caucasians made up all donors. Study observations and caveats: The models systematically underestimated how much out-of-frame TCR alpha was shared in monozygotic twins.

These data also featured in a second study, about yellow fever vaccine responses in identical twins.

Sequences were obtained from PBMCs. The sequence derives from a woman under 30 in good health.

CDR3 region: CASSVKVPQILTYEQYF. The CDR3, as DNA: TGTGCCAGCAGTGTGAAGGTCCCACAGATTCTTACCTACGAGCAGTACTTC. The chain recombines TRBV6-2 or TRBV6-3 with TRBJ2-7, with no clear D. The CDR3 runs to 17 residues. Trimming removed 5 bases from V and 2 bases from J, with 22 bases in between. Germline V gene lookup returns CDR1 MNHEY and CDR2 SVGEGT.